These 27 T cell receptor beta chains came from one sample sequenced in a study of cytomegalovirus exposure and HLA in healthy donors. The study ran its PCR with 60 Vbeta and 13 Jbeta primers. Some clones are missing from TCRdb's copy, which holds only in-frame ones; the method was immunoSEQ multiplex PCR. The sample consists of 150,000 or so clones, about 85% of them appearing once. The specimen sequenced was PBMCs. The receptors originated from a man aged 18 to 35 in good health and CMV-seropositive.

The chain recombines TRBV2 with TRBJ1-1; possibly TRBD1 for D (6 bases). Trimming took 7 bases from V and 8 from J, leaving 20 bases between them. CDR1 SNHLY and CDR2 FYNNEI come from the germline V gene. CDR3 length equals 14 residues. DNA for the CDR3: TGTGCCAGCACGGAGAAGAACGACAGGTCCGAAGCTTTCTTT. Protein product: CASTEKNDRSEAFF. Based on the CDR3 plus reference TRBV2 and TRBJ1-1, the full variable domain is EPEVTQTPSHQVTQMGQEVILRCVPISNHLYFYWYRQILGQKVEFLVSFYNNEISEKSEIFDDQFSVERPDGSNFTLKIRSTKLEDSAMYFCASTEKNDRSEAFFGQGTRLTVV.

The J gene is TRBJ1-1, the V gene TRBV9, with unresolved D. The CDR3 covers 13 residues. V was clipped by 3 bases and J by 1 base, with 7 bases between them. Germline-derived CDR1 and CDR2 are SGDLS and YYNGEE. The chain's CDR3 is CASSGRENTEAFF. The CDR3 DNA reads TGTGCCAGCAGCGGCCGGGAGAACACTGAAGCTTTCTTT. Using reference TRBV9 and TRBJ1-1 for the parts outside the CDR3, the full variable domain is DSGVTQTPKHLITATGQRVTLRCSPRSGDLSVYWYQQSLDQGLQFLIQYYNGEERAKGNILERFSAQQFPDLHSELNLSSLELGDSALYFCASSGRENTEAFFGQGTRLTVV.

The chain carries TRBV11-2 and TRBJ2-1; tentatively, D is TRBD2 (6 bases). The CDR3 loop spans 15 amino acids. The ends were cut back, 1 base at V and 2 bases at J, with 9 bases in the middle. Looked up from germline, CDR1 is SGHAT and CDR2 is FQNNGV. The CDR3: CASSLGLVTYNEQFF. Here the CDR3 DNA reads TGTGCCAGCAGCTTAGGACTAGTAACCTACAATGAGCAGTTCTTC.

CDR3 sequence (DNA): TGTGCCAGCTCATTCGTACAGGGGGCCAACTATGGCTACACCTTC. Translation: CASSFVQGANYGYTF. V gene TRBV18 combines with J gene TRBJ1-2; 9 bases are shared with TRBD1. V gave up 5 bases and J gave up 2 bases; unmatched junction bases: 6. Per the germline V gene, CDR1 is KGHSH and CDR2 is LQKENI. The CDR3 is made up of 15 amino acids.

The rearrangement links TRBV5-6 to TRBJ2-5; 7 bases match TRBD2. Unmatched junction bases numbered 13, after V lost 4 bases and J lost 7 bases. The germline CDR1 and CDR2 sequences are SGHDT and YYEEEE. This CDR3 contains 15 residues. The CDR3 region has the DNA TGTGCCAGCAGCCAGAGAGCGGGACTTAAAAGGACCCAGTACTTC. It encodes CASSQRAGLKRTQYF.

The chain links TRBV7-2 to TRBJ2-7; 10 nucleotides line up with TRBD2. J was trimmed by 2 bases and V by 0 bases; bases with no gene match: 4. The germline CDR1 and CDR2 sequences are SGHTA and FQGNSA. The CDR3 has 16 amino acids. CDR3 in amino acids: CASSLALAGVPYEQYF. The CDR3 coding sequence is TGTGCCAGCAGCTTAGCGCTAGCGGGGGTCCCCTACGAGCAGTACTTC.

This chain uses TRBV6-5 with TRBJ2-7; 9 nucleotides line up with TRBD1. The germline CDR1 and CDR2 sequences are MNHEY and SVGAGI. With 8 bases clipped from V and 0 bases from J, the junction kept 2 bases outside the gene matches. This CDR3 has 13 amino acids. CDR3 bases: TGTGCCAGCGAGGGACAGGGCTCCTACGAGCAGTACTTC. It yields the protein CASEGQGSYEQYF.

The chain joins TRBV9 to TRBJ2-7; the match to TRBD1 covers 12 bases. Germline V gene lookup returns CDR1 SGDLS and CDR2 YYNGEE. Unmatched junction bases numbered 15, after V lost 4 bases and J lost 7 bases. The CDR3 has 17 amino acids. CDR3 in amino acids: CASSPQTRGDRGQEQYF. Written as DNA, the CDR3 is TGTGCCAGCAGCCCTCAAACCCGGGGGGACAGGGGGCAGGAGCAGTACTTC.

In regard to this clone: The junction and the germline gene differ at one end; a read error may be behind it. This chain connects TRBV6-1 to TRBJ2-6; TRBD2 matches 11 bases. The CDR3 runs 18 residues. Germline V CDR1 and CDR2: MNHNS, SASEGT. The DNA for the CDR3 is TGTGCCAGCAGTGCGGGGACTAGCGGAATCTCTGGGGCCAACGGCCTGACTTTC. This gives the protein CASSAGTSGISGANGLTF.

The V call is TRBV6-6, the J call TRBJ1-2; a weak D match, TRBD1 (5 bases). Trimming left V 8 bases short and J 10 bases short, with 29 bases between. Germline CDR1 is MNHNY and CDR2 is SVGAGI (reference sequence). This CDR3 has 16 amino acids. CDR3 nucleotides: TGTGCCAGCCTTATACCGGCGCAGGGCGCATCTTGGGACTACACCTTC. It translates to CASLIPAQGASWDYTF.

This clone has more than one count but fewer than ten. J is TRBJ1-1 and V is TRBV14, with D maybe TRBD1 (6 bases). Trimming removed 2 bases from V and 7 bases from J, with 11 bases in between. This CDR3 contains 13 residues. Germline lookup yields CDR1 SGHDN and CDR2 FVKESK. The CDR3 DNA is TGTGCCAGCAGCCAACACAGGGTGGATGAAGCTTTCTTT. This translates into CASSQHRVDEAFF.

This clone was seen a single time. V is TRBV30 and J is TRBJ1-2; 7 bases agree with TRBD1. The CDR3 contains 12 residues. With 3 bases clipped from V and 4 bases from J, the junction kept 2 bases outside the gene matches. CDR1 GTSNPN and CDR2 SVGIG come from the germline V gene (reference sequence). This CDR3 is CAWRRQGYGYTF. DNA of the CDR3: TGTGCCTGGAGGAGACAGGGCTATGGCTACACCTTC. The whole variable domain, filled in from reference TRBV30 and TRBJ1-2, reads SQTIHQWPATLVQPVGSPLSLECTVEGTSNPNLYWYRQAAGRGLQLLFYSVGIGQISSEVPQNLSASRPQDRQFILSSKKLLLSDSGFYLCAWRRQGYGYTFGSGTRLTVV.

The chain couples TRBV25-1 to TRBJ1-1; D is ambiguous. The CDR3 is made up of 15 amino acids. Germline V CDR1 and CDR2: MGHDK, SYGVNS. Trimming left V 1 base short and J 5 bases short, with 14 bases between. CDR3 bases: TGTGCCAGCAGTGAATCAGGTACCCTTAGGACTGAAGCTTTCTTT. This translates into CASSESGTLRTEAFF.

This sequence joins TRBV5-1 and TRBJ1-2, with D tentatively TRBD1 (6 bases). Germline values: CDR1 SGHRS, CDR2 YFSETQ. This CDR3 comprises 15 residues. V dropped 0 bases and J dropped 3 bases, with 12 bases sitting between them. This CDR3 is CASSLVGGKDYGYTF. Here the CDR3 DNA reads TGCGCCAGCAGCTTGGTTGGGGGCAAGGACTATGGCTACACCTTC.

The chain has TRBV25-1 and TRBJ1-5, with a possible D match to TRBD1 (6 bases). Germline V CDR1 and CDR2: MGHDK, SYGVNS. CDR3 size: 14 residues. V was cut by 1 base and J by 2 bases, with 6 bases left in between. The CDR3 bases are TGTGCCAGCAGTGAATCAGGGGGCAATCAGCCCCAGCATTTT. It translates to CASSESGGNQPQHF.

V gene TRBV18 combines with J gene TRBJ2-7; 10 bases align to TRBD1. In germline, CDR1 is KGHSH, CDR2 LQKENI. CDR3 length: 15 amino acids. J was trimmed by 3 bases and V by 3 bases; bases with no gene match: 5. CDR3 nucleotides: TGTGCCAGCTCACCGACCGGGACAGGGGACTACGAGCAGTACTTC. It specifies CASSPTGTGDYEQYF.

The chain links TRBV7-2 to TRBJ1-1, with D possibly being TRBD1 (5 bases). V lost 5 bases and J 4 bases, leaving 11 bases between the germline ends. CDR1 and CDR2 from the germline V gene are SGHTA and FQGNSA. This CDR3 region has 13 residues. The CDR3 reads CASSLRTPTEAFF. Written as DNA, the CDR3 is TGTGCCAGCAGCCTCCGGACACCCACTGAAGCTTTCTTT.

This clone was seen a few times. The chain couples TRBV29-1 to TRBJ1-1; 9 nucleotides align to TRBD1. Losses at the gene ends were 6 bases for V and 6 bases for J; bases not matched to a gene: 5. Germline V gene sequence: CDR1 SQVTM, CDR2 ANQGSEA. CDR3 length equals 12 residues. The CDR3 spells CSVRRTGAEAFF. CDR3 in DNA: TGCAGCGTCAGAAGGACAGGGGCTGAAGCTTTCTTT.

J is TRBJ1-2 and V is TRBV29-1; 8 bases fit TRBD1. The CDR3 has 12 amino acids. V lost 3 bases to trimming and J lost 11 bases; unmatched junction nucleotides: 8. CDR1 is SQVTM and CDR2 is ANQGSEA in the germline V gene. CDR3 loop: CSVESGGSLYTF. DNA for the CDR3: TGCAGCGTTGAGTCAGGGGGCAGCCTATACACCTTC.

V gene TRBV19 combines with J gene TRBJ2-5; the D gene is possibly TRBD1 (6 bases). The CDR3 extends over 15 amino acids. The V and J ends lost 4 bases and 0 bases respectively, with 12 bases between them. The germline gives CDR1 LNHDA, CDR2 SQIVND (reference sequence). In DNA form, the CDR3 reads TGTGCCAGTAGTAACGGCAGGGGTTACCAAGAGACCCAGTACTTC. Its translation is CASSNGRGYQETQYF. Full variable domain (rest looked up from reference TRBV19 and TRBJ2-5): DGGITQSPKYLFRKEGQNVTLSCEQNLNHDAMYWYRQDPGQGLRLIYYSQIVNDFQKGDIAEGYSVSREKKESFPLTVTSAQKNPTAFYLCASSNGRGYQETQYFGPGTRLLVL.

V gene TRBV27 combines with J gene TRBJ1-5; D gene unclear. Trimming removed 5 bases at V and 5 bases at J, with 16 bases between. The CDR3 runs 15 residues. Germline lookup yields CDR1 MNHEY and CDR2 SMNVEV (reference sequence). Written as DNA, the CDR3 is TGTGCCAGCAGTCCCAATGACGGGAATTATCAGCCCCAGCATTTT. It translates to CASSPNDGNYQPQHF.

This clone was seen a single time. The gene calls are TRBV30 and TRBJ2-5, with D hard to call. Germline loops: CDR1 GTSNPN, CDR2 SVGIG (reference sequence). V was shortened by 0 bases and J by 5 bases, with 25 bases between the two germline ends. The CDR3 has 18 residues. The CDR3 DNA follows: TGTGCCTGGAGTGTGAGTTTACTACCTGGCCAAGTGTCGGAGACCCAGTACTTC. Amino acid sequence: CAWSVSLLPGQVSETQYF.

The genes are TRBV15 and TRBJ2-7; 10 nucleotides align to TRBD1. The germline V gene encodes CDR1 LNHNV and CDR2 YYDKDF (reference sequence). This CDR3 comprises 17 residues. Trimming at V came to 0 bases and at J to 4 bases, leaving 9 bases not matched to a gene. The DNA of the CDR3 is TGTGCCACCAGCAGAGATTACGGGACAGGGGATCGGTACGAGCAGTACTTC. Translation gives CATSRDYGTGDRYEQYF. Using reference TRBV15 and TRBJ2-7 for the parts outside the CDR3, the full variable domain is DAMVIQNPRYQVTQFGKPVTLSCSQTLNHNVMYWYQQKSSQAPKLLFHYYDKDFNNEADTPDNFQSRRPNTSFCFLDIRSPGLGDTAMYLCATSRDYGTGDRYEQYFGPGTRLTVT.

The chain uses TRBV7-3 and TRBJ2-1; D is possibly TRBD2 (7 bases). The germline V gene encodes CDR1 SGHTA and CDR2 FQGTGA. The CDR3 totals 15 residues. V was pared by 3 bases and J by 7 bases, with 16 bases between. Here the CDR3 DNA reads TGTGCCAGCAGCTTCGGATGGGGGGGCCGAAATGAGCAGTTCTTC. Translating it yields CASSFGWGGRNEQFF. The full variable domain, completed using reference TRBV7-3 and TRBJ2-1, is GAGVSQTPSNKVTEKGKYVELRCDPISGHTALYWYRQSLGQGPEFLIYFQGTGAADDSGLPNDRFFAVRPEGSVSTLKIQRTERGDSAVYLCASSFGWGGRNEQFFGPGTRLTVL.

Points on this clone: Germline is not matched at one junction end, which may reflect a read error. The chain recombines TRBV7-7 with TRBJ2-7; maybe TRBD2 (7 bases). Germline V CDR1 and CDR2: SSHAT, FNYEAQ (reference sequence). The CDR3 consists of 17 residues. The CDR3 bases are TGTGCTAGCAGCTTAGTTACCACGGGGGGCGAGATCTACGAGCAGTACTTC. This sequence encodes CASSLVTTGGEIYEQYF. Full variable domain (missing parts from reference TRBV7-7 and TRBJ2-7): GAGVSQSPRYKVTKRGQDVTLRCDPISSHATLYWYQQALGQGPEFLTYFNYEAQPDKSGLPSDRFSAERPEGSISTLTIQRTEQRDSAMYRCASSLVTTGGEIYEQYFGPGTRLTVT.

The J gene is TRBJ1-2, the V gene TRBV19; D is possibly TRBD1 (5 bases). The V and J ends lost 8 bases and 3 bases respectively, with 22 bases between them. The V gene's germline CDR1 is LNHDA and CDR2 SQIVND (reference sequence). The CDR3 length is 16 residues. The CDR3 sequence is CASGGEKGTPYYGYTF. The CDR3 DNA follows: TGTGCCAGTGGGGGTGAAAAGGGGACTCCCTACTATGGCTACACCTTC.

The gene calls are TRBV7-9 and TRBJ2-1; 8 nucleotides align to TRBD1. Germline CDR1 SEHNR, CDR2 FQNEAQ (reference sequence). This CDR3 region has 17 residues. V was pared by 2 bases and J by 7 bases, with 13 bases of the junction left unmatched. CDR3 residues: CASSLHLQGALGNEQFF. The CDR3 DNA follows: TGTGCCAGCAGCTTACATCTCCAGGGGGCATTAGGGAATGAGCAGTTCTTC.